This TCR beta chain was profiled in a study of cytomegalovirus exposure and HLA in healthy donors. Study results and caveats: TCR beta chains numbering some 160 were designated cytomegalovirus-associated.

Note on this clone: Its antigen is not identified.

TCRdb's table, derived via immunoSEQ multiplex PCR, lists solely in-frame clones and lacks some. This sample yields 95,000 to 150,000 clones, of which more than 70% are seen a single time; about 2.2% belongs to the top ten. CDR3 size: 12 residues. Trimming took off 1 base at V and 6 bases at J, with 5 bases between the two ends. Germline V CDR1 and CDR2: SGHNT, YENEEA. The sequence was obtained from a woman in her 30s in good health and CMV-seronegative. The source material was PBMCs. This chain uses TRBV11-3 with TRBJ2-3; D remains ambiguous. The CDR3 DNA is TGTGCCAGCAGCTTAGCCGGGGATACGCAGTATTTT. Translating it yields CASSLAGDTQYF.